This T cell receptor (beta chain) stems from a study of human T cells and chemical hapten exposure. TCRdb re-called the RACE reads through MiXCR, storing one row per CDR3 protein. Among around 150,000 distinct CDR3 sequences listed, 13% to 15% were seen once. Noted time point: patch test 1, 2 weeks after DPC sensitization. Treatment described: therapeutic diphenylcyclopropenone sensitization with weekly scalp DPC. CDR3 length: 13 residues. Germline CDR1 and CDR2: DFQATT and SNEGSKA (reference sequence). Deletions cut 0 bases from V and 4 bases from J, with 10 bases between. Material: whole blood, obtained in connection with sensitization to the hapten diphenylcyclopropenone (DPC). This chain uses TRBV20-1 with TRBJ2-7; D is ambiguous. The clonotype originates from a woman aged 30 to 39 with alopecia areata. Some clones in this sample may be carry-over from other donors' samples. CDR3 amino acids: CSARDARKYEQYF. The CDR3 nucleotides read TGCAGTGCTAGAGATGCCCGAAAATACGAGCAGTACTTC.